These T cell receptor beta chains were read from a single sample in a study of spatial heterogeneity in lung cancer. TCRdb re-called the 5' RACE reads with MiXCR, one entry per CDR3 protein. The table has 30,000 to 45,000 distinct CDR3 sequences, 3.1% seen once. Source: normal lung tissue next to the tumor, taken at surgery. These TCRs come from a male donor with early-stage non-small cell lung cancer. CDR3s include the opening cysteine and the closing phenylalanine or tryptophan. D genes are given only for firm matches. Clone size appears in some rows only: once, few, many, or a class for an expanded clone.

d_gene,j_gene,v_gene,abundance,CDR3nt,CDR3aa
TRBD1,TRBJ1-4,TRBV27,many,TGTGCCAGCAGTTTACGGGGGCCTCCTTCTTCGGGACAGTGGCCCCGCAGGGGGAATGAAAAACTGTTTTTT,CASSLRGPPSSGQWPRRGNEKLFF
TRBD2,TRBJ2-1,TRBV6-5,many,TGTGCCAGCAGCGGGGGGAGTGAGCAGTTCTTC,CASSGGSEQFF
-,TRBJ2-7,TRBV15,many,TGTGCCACCAGCAACGGGGGCTCCTACGAGCAGTACTTC,CATSNGGSYEQYF
-,TRBJ1-4,TRBV4-1,-,TGCGCCAGCAACCAACCCGACAGGTTTAATGAAAAACTGTTTTTT,CASNQPDRFNEKLFF
-,TRBJ1-1,TRBV21-1,many,TGTGCCAGCAGCTTGCAGAGGAAACGGAACACTGAAGCTTTCTTT,CASSLQRKRNTEAFF
-,TRBJ1-5,TRBV5-1,many,TGCGCCAGCAGCTTGGCCCTCGATCAGCCCCAGCATTTT,CASSLALDQPQHF
TRBD1,TRBJ2-7,TRBV6-1,medium-sized,TGTGCCAGCAGCCTAGACAGGGGAGGTGGAACCTACGAGCAGTACTTC,CASSLDRGGGTYEQYF
TRBD2,TRBJ2-2,TRBV6-5,many,TGTGCCAGCAGAGAAATTAGCGGGAGAAACGCCGGGGAGCTGTTTTTT,CASREISGRNAGELFF
-,TRBJ2-3,TRBV6-2/TRBV6-3,many,TGTGCCAGCAGCACCGTAGTAGCCGATACGCAGTATTTT,CASSTVVADTQYF
-,TRBJ1-2,TRBV29-1,many,TGCAGCGTCGACACCACCTACACCTTC,CSVDTTYTF